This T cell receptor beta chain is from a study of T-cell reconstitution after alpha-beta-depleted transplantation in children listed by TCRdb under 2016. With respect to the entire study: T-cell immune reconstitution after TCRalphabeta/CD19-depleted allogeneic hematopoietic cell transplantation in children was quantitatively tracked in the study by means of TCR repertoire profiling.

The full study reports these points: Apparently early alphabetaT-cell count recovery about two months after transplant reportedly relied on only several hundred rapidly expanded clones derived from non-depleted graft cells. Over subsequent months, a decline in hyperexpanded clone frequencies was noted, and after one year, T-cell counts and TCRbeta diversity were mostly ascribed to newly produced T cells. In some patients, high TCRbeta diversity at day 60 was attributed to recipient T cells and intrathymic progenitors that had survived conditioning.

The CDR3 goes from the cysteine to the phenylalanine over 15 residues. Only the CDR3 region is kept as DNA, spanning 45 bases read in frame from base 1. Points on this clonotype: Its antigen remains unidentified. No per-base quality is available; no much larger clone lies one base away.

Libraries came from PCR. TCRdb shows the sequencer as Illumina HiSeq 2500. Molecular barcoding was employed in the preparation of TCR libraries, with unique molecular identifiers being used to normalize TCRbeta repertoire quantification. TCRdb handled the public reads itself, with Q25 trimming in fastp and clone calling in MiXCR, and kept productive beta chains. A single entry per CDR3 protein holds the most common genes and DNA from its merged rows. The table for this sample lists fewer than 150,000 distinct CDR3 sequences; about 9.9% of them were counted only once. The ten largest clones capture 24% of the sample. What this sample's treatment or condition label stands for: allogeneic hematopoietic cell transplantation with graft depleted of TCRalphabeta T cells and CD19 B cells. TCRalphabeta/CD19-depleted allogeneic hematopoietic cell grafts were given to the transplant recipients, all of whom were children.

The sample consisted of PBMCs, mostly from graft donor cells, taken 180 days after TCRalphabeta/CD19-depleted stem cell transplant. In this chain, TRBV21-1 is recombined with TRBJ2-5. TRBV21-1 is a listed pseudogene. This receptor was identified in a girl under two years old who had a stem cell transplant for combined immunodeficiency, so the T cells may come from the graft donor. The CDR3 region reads CASSKVPTIEETQYF. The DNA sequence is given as TGTGCCAGCAGCAAAGTTCCGACCATCGAAGAGACCCAGTACTTC.